This TCR beta chain was sequenced in a study of T cells in Graves' hyperthyroidism and ophthalmopathy. This clonotype was counted many times. Per germline, CDR1 MNHNS and CDR2 SASEGT. CDR3 length: 19 amino acids. V gave up 6 bases and J gave up 2 bases; unmatched junction bases: 18. RNA transcripts yielded amplified TCR beta CDR3 regions. The study used the HTBI primer set for a first-round RT-PCR of the TCR CDR3. TCRdb used MiXCR to reprocess the multiplex PCR reads, holding one entry per CDR3 protein. The table includes approximately 560,000 distinct CDR3 sequences, around a sixth detected once. The chain recombines TRBV6-1 with TRBJ2-1, with 8 nucleotides matching TRBD2. Sequencing input: blood. The source of this sequence is a woman aged 25-40 years with Graves' hyperthyroidism. CDR3: CASSSAPVGLATTYNEQFF. CDR3 nucleotides: TGTGCCAGCAGCAGCGCGCCGGTAGGACTAGCAACTACCTACAATGAGCAGTTCTTC.